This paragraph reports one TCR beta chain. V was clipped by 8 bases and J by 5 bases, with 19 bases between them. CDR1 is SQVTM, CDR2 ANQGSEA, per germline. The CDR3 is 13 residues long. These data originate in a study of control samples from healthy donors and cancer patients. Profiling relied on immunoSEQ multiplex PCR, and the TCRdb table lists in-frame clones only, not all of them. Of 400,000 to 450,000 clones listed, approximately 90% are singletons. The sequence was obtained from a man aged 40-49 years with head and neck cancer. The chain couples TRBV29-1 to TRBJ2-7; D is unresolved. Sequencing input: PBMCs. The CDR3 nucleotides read TGCAGCATTAAAACGAGGCAGTCCAACGAGCAGTACTTC. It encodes CSIKTRQSNEQYF.